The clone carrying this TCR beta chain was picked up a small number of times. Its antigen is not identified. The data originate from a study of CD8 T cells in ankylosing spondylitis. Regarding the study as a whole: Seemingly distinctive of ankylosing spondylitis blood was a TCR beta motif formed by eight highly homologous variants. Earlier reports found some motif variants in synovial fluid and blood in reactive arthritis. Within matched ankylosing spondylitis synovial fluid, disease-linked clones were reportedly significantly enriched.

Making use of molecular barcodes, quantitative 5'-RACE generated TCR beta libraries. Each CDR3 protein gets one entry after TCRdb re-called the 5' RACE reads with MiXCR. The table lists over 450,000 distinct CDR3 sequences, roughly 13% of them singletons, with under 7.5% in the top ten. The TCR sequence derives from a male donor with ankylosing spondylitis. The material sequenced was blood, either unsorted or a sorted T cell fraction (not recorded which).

CDR3 amino acids: CASSYLSPNFGETQYF. Here the CDR3 DNA reads TGTGCCAGCAGTTACTTGTCCCCGAACTTTGGGGAGACCCAGTACTTC. The V gene is TRBV6-2 or TRBV6-3, the J gene TRBJ2-5; D not resolved. The CDR3 totals 16 residues. Trimming cost V 1 base and J 5 bases, with 17 bases left between them. Germline CDR1 is MNHEY and CDR2 is SVGEGT.